This T cell receptor beta chain emerged from a study of OX40 agonist ivuxolimab in advanced cancers. Whole-study context: Of mixed ages from about 20 to 80 and averaging approximately 60 years, the group was more than 65% male.

Germline V lookup: CDR1 WNHNN, CDR2 SYGVQD (reference sequence). V lost 2 bases, J lost 4 bases, and 12 bases lay in between. CDR3 size: 15 residues. This clone was seen a single time. Repertoires were generated with immunoSEQ multiplex PCR, while TCRdb's copy carries only in-frame clones and drops some. The data show some 98,000 clones, 85% to 95% seen once. Patients with a history of autoimmune disease or on systemic immunosuppression were excluded. The sequence was obtained from an adult with an advanced solid tumor such as melanoma, head and neck, liver or kidney cancer. This chain uses TRBV10-1 with TRBJ1-5; D may be TRBD1 (6 bases). Sequencing was performed on CD4+ or CD8+ T cells sorted from blood, taken in a trial of the OX40 agonist ivuxolimab. DNA for the CDR3: TGCGCCAGCAGTGAGGAACAAGGGGGTAATCAGCCCCAGCATTTT. Protein: CASSEEQGGNQPQHF.